The 5 T cell receptor beta chains below were found in one sample sequenced in a study of blood T cell repertoires in COVID-19. Sequencing used immunoSEQ multiplex PCR; TCRdb keeps in-frame clones, though not all of them. This sample has 55,000 to 75,000 clones, with 85% to 90% found just once. Sequencing input: peripheral blood. Receptors were obtained from a man in his fifties with acute or convalescent COVID-19.

This clone has only a few counts. This sequence joins TRBV24-1 and TRBJ1-5, with D tentatively TRBD1 (5 bases). This CDR3 has 16 residues. Germline V CDR1 and CDR2: KGHDR, SFDVKD. V shed 7 bases and J shed 1 base, with 16 bases lying between them. The chain's CDR3 is CATSDGQGRSNQPQHF. The DNA of the CDR3 is TGTGCCACCAGCGACGGGCAGGGCAGAAGCAATCAGCCCCAGCATTTT.

This chain joins TRBV19 and TRBJ2-1; D call uncertain. In germline, CDR1 is LNHDA, CDR2 SQIVND (reference sequence). The CDR3 sequence is 13 residues long. V was cut by 3 bases and J by 4 bases, with 7 bases left in between. This chain's CDR3 is CASSMTLYNEQFF. The CDR3 bases are TGTGCCAGTAGTATGACACTTTACAATGAGCAGTTCTTC.

This chain joins TRBV27 and TRBJ1-2, with a tentative D call TRBD1 (5 bases). V was clipped by 0 bases and J by 6 bases, with 8 bases between them. Germline lookup yields CDR1 MNHEY and CDR2 SMNVEV (reference sequence). This CDR3 region has 13 residues. Here the CDR3 reads CASSLSAGNGYTF. CDR3 DNA sequence: TGTGCCAGCAGTTTATCGGCAGGGAATGGCTACACCTTC.

The chain employs TRBV6-2 or TRBV6-3 and TRBJ1-1; 7 bases match TRBD1. The V segment lost 6 bases and the J segment 4 bases; nucleotides outside the gene matches: 14. This CDR3 is 16 amino acids long. CDR1 and CDR2 from the germline V gene are MNHEY and SVGEGT. In DNA, the CDR3 is TGTGCCAGCAGCCTACAGGGGTTCGGTGTTCGCACTGAAGCTTTCTTT. Translating it yields CASSLQGFGVRTEAFF.

The chain joins TRBV2 to TRBJ1-2, with TRBD1 matching over 9 bases. This CDR3 is built from 15 residues. V was pared by 3 bases and J by 5 bases, with 7 bases of the junction left unmatched. The germline V gene encodes CDR1 SNHLY and CDR2 FYNNEI. The CDR3 spells CASSELQGAGYGYTF. The CDR3 nucleotides read TGTGCCAGCAGTGAGTTACAGGGGGCTGGTTATGGCTACACCTTC.